Below are 14 T cell receptor beta chains sequenced from a single sample in a study of T cells after yellow fever vaccination. TCRdb re-called the 5' RACE reads with MiXCR, one entry per CDR3 protein. The table has under 200,000 distinct CDR3 sequences, approximately 9.9% seen once. The source was CD8+ T cells sorted from PBMCs, collected 15 days after the yellow fever booster vaccination. The receptor source for this set is a man aged 18 to 29 who received the YFV17D yellow fever vaccine.

This chain links TRBV4-3 with TRBJ1-1; D perhaps matches TRBD1 (6 bases). The CDR3 runs to 12 residues. Germline CDR1 reads LGHNA; CDR2 reads YSLEER. V gave up 4 bases and J gave up 11 bases, with 14 bases separating them. The CDR3 sequence is CASSLTGMDAFF. The CDR3 DNA reads TGCGCCAGCAGCCTCACAGGGATGGATGCTTTCTTT.

This clonotype was counted between two and nine times. V usage is TRBV9 and J usage is TRBJ1-3, with TRBD1 matching 7 bases. The CDR3 has 17 residues. The germline CDR1 and CDR2 sequences are SGDLS and YYNGEE. V shed 2 bases, J shed 0 bases, and the junction held 8 bases outside the gene matches. The DNA for the CDR3 is TGTGCCAGCAGCGTTAACAGGGGCATCAGCTCTGGAAACACCATATATTTT. Its translation: CASSVNRGISSGNTIYF.

This clonotype was seen ten or more times. In DNA form, the CDR3 reads TGTGCCAGCAGCTTAGTCCAGGGACACAGGGAAAAACTGTTTTTT. Its translation: CASSLVQGHREKLFF. The chain is built from TRBV7-6 and TRBJ1-4; the D gene is possibly TRBD1 (6 bases). The V gene lost 1 base and the J gene lost 8 bases, with 14 bases spanning the gap. The germline CDR1 and CDR2 sequences are SGHVS and FNYEAQ. The CDR3 is made up of 15 amino acids.

This clonotype was counted a few times. The gene calls are TRBV5-1 and TRBJ2-3, with TRBD1 matching 7 bases. Germline trimming cut 0 bases from V and 4 bases from J; bases unmatched to any gene: 5. The CDR3 has 15 amino acids. Germline-derived CDR1 and CDR2 are SGHRS and YFSETQ. CDR3 region: CASSLARGFADTQYF. Written as DNA, the CDR3 is TGCGCCAGCAGCTTGGCCAGGGGGTTCGCAGATACGCAGTATTTT.

This clonotype was picked up a small number of times. The CDR3, as DNA: TGTGCCAGCAGCTTATTACAGGGAGATACGCAGTATTTT. It translates to CASSLLQGDTQYF. V gene TRBV7-3 combines with J gene TRBJ2-3; TRBD1 might be the D (6 bases). Trimming stripped 2 bases from V and 5 bases from J, with 8 bases between. CDR1 is SGHTA and CDR2 is FQGTGA in the germline V gene. There are 13 residues in the CDR3.

The rearrangement uses TRBV27 and TRBJ2-3; D is possibly TRBD2 (6 bases). Germline assignment: CDR1 MNHEY and CDR2 SMNVEV (reference sequence). With 5 bases removed from V and 3 bases from J, the gap between germline ends came to 15 bases. The length of the CDR3 is 15 residues. The CDR3 DNA reads as TGTGCCAGCAGTCGACTGGAGGGAGCAACAGATACGCAGTATTTT. Residues: CASSRLEGATDTQYF.

The table lists this clonotype with many counts. This chain connects TRBV4-3 to TRBJ2-1; 13 positions match TRBD2. Per the germline V gene, CDR1 is LGHNA and CDR2 is YSLEER. With V trimmed by 4 bases and J by 9 bases, 9 bases remained unmatched. The CDR3 is 16 amino acids. CDR3 sequence (DNA): TGCGCCAGCAGCCCTGGGACTAGCGGGGAGGTGACTGAGCAGTTCTTC. It codes for CASSPGTSGEVTEQFF.

The sample holds a few counts of this clonotype. The chain recombines TRBV6-2 or TRBV6-3 with TRBJ2-7; D possibly corresponds to TRBD1 (5 bases). V lost 0 bases and J 4 bases, leaving 22 bases between the germline ends. Germline CDR1 MNHEY, CDR2 SVGEGT. This CDR3 is built from 18 residues. CDR3 region: CASSYSSFDFGQEYEQYV. As DNA, the CDR3 is TGTGCCAGCAGTTACTCGTCATTTGACTTTGGACAAGAATACGAGCAGTACGTC.

This clonotype was seen many times. CDR3 DNA sequence: TGCAGTGCTAGCGGGGGCTACAATGAGCAGTTCTTC. As protein: CSASGGYNEQFF. The chain couples TRBV20-1 to TRBJ2-1; D possibly corresponds to TRBD2 (6 bases). With 3 bases removed from V and 3 bases from J, the gap between germline ends came to 6 bases. Germline assignment: CDR1 DFQATT and CDR2 SNEGSKA (reference sequence). The CDR3 is 12 residues long.

The chain is built from TRBV5-5 and TRBJ1-6; 7 bases are shared with TRBD1. Germline V gene lookup returns CDR1 SGHKS and CDR2 YYEKEE (reference sequence). The CDR3 totals 16 residues. Trimming removed 4 bases from V and 3 bases from J; junction bases left unmatched: 7. DNA for the CDR3: TGTGCCAGCAGCCGGGACAGCATTTTCTATAATTCACCCCTCCACTTT. Translated: CASSRDSIFYNSPLHF.

This clonotype occurred a few times. The chain employs TRBV20-1 and TRBJ2-7; TRBD2 matches 7 bases. This CDR3 contains 15 residues. Germline V gene data show CDR1 as DFQATT and CDR2 as SNEGSKA (reference sequence). V was pared by 1 base and J by 3 bases, with 9 bases of the junction left unmatched. CDR3 amino acids: CSARVGGGSYYEQYF. The CDR3 region has the DNA TGCAGTGCTAGAGTTGGGGGGGGATCATACTACGAGCAGTACTTC.

The chain couples TRBV27 to TRBJ1-1, with D tentatively TRBD1 (6 bases). In germline, CDR1 is MNHEY, CDR2 SMNVEV (reference sequence). V gave up 5 bases and J gave up 8 bases, with 21 bases separating them. This CDR3 region has 15 residues. CDR3 DNA: TGTGCCAGCAGTCGCAGGGGATGGAGGTGGTTCGAAGCTTTCTTT. The encoded protein is CASSRRGWRWFEAFF.

This sequence joins TRBV4-2 and TRBJ2-1; 8 bases map to TRBD2. This CDR3 region has 16 residues. CDR1 is LGHNA, CDR2 YNFKEQ, per germline. The junction had 7 bases not matched to a gene; V was cut back by 0 bases and J by 6 bases. CDR3: CASSQDRTSPSNEQFF. The DNA of the CDR3 is TGTGCCAGCAGCCAAGACCGGACTAGCCCGTCCAATGAGCAGTTCTTC.

This chain connects TRBV20-1 to TRBJ2-3; D unclear. The CDR3 has 13 amino acids. Deletions cut 3 bases from V and 2 bases from J, with 9 bases between. Germline V lookup: CDR1 DFQATT, CDR2 SNEGSKA (reference sequence). CDR3 residues: CSARRRNTDTQYF. The CDR3 region has the DNA TGCAGTGCTAGGCGGCGGAACACAGATACGCAGTATTTT.